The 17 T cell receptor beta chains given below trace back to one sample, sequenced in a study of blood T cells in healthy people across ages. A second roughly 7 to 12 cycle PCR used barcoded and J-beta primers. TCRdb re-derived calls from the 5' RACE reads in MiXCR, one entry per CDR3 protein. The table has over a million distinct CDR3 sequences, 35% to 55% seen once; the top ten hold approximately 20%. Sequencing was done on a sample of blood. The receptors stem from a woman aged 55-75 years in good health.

The CDR3 sequence is CASSLKGNEKLFF. The CDR3 DNA sequence: TGTGCCAGCAGTTTAAAGGGGAACGAAAAACTGTTTTTT. The chain has TRBV12-3 or TRBV12-4 and TRBJ1-4, with D possibly being TRBD1 (5 bases). This CDR3 is 13 amino acids long. The V and J ends lost 2 bases and 8 bases respectively, with 9 bases between them.

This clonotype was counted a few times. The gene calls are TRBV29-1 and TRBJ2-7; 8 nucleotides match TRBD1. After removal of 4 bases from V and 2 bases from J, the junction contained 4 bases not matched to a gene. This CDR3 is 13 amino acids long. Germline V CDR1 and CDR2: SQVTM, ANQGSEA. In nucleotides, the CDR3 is TGCAGCGTTGCAGGGGGCCTCACCTACGAGCAGTACTTC. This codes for CSVAGGLTYEQYF.

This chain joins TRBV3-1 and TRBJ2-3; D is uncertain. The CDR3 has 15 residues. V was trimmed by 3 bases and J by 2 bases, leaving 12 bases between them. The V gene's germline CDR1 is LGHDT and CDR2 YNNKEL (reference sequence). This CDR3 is CASSHGRAITDTQYF. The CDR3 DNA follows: TGTGCCAGCAGCCACGGACGGGCGATCACAGATACGCAGTATTTT.

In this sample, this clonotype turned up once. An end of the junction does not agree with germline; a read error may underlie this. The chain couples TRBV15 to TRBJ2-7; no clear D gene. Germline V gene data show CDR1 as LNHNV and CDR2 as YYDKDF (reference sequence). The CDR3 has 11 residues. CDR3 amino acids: CATSRGYEQSF. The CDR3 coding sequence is TGTGCCACCAGCAGAGGCTACGAGCAGTCCTTC.

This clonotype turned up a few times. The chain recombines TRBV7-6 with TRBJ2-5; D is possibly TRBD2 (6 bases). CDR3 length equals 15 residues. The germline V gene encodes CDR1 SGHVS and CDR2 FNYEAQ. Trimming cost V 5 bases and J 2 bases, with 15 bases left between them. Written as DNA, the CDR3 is TGTGCCAGCAGCCTTCTGGGGGGAGGACAAGAGACCCAGTACTTC. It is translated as CASSLLGGGQETQYF.

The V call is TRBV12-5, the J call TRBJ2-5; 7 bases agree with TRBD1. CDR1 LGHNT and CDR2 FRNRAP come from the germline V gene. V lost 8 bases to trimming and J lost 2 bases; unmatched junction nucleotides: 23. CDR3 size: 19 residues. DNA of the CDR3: TGTGCTAGTTGGTCCGGCTTTGCCCCGAGGGGGACAGCTCAAGAGACCCAGTACTTC. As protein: CASWSGFAPRGTAQETQYF.

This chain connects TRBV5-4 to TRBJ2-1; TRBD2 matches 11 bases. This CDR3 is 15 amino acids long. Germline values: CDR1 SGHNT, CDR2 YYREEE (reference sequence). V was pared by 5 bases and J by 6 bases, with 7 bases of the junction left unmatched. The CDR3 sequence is CASSPLAGGLNEQFF. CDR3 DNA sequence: TGTGCCAGCAGTCCTCTAGCGGGAGGTCTCAATGAGCAGTTCTTC.

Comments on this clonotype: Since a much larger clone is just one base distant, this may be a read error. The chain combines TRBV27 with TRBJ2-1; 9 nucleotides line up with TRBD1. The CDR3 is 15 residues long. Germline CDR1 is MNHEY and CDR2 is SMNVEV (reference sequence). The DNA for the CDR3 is TGTACCAGCAGTTTGAACAGGGGGCGCCGAAATGAGCAGTTCTTC. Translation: CTSSLNRGRRNEQFF.

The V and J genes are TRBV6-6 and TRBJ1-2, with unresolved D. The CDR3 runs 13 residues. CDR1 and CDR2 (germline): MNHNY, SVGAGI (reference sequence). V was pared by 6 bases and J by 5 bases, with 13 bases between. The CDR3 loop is CASSLRADYGYTF. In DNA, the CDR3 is TGTGCCAGCAGCCTTCGTGCCGATTATGGCTACACCTTC.

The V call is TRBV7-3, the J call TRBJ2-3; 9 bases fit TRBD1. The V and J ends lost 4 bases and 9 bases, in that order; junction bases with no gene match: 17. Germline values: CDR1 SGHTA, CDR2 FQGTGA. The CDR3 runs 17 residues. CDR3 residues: CASSSPGRTGVLDTQYF. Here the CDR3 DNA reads TGTGCCAGCAGCTCCCCCGGCAGGACAGGGGTTCTAGACACGCAGTATTTT.

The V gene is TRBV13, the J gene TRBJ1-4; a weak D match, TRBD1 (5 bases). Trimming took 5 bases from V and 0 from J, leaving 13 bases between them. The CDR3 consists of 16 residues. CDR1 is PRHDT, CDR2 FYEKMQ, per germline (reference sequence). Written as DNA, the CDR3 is TGTGCCAGCAGCCGCCTGCGAGGGGCAACTAATGAAAAACTGTTTTTT. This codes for CASSRLRGATNEKLFF.

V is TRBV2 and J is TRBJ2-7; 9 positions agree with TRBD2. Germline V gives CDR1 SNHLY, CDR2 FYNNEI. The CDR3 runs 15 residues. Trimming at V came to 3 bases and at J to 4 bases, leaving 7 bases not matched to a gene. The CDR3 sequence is CASSDGGGGGYEQYF. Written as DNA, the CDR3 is TGTGCCAGCAGTGATGGCGGGGGGGGCGGTTACGAGCAGTACTTC.

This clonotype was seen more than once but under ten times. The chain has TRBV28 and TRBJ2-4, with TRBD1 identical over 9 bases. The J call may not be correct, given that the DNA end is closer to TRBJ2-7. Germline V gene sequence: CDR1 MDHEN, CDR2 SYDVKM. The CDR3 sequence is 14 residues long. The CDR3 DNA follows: TGTGCCAGCAGTTTATCCGGGACAGGGTCCGAGCAGTACTTC. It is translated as CASSLSGTGSEQYF.

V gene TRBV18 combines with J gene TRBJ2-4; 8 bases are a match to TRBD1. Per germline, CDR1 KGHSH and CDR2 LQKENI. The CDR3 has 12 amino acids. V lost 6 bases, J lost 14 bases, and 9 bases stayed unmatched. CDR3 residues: CASSTGVVPEYF. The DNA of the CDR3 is TGTGCCAGCTCGACAGGGGTCGTACCGGAGTACTTC.

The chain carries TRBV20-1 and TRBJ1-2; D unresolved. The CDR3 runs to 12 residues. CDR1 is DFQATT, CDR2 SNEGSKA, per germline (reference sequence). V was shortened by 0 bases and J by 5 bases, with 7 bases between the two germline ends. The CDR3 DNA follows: TGCAGTGCTAGAGATGGACGTTATGGCTACACCTTC. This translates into CSARDGRYGYTF.

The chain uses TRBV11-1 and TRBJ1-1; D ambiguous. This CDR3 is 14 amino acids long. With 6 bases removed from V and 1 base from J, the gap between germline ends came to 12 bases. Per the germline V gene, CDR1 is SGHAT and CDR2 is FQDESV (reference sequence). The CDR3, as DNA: TGTGCCAGCAGTCACCGGAGGGAGAACACTGAAGCTTTCTTT. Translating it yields CASSHRRENTEAFF.

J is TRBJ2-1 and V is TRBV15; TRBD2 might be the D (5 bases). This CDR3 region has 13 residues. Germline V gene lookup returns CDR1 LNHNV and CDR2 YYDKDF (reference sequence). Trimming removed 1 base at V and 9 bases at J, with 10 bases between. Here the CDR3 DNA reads TGTGCCACCAGCAGAGGGCTAGCCGCTGAGCAGTTCTTC. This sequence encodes CATSRGLAAEQFF.